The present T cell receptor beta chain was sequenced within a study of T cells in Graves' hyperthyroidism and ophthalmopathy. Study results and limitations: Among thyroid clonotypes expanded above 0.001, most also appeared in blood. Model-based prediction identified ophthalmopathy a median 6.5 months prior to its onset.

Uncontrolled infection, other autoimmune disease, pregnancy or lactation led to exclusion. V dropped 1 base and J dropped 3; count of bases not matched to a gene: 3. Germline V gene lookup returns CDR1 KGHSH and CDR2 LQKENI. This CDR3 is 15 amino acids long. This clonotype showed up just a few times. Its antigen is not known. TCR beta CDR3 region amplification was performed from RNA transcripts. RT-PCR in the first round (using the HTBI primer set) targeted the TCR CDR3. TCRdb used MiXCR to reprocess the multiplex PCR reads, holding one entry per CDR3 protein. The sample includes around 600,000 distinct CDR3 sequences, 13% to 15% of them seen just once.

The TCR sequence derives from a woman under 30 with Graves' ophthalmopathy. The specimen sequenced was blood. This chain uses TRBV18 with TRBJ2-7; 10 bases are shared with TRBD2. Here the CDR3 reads CASSPRSSGSYEQYF. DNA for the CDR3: TGTGCCAGCTCACCACGTTCTAGCGGGAGCTACGAGCAGTACTTC. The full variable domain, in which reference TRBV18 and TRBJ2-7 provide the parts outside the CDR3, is NAGVMQNPRHLVRRRGQEARLRCSPMKGHSHVYWYRQLPEEGLKFMVYLQKENIIDESGMPKERFSAEFPKEGPSILRIQQVVRGDSAAYFCASSPRSSGSYEQYFGPGTRLTVT.